This is a list of T cell receptor beta chains from one sample in a study of human T cells and chemical hapten exposure. TCRdb re-derived calls from the RACE reads in MiXCR, one entry per CDR3 protein. The sample records tens of thousands of distinct CDR3 sequences, about 9.4% being singletons. The specimen was whole blood, collected in connection with sensitization to the hapten diphenylcyclopropenone (DPC). These receptors came from a woman aged 30 to 39 with alopecia areata. Some clones in this sample may be carry-over from other donors' samples. CDR3s include the opening cysteine and the closing phenylalanine or tryptophan.

v_call: TRBV20-1
j_call: TRBJ2-7
cdr3_aa: CSARDLLYEQYF

v_call: TRBV7-3
j_call: TRBJ2-3
cdr3_aa: CASSPTGTGGDTQYF

v_call: TRBV12-3/TRBV12-4
j_call: TRBJ2-1
cdr3_aa: CASRRLSGDEQFF

v_call: TRBV6-5
j_call: TRBJ2-2
cdr3_aa: CASTASPDGRGELFF

v_call: TRBV3-1
j_call: TRBJ2-5
cdr3_aa: CASSQGSAKETQYF

v_call: TRBV6-1
j_call: TRBJ1-2
cdr3_aa: CASSEGGHHYGYTF

v_call: TRBV2
j_call: TRBJ1-1
cdr3_aa: CASSETGSNTEAFF

v_call: TRBV5-6
j_call: TRBJ2-7
cdr3_aa: CASSLRSTGGPGEQYF

v_call: TRBV7-9
j_call: TRBJ1-4
cdr3_aa: CASSSSVVDEKLFF

v_call: TRBV5-1
j_call: TRBJ2-2
cdr3_aa: CASSPGDRVVAGELFF

v_call: TRBV30
j_call: TRBJ1-6
cdr3_aa: CAWTFGGVDNSPLHF

v_call: TRBV14
j_call: TRBJ2-1
cdr3_aa: CASSQARGYNEQFF

v_call: TRBV5-5
j_call: TRBJ1-3
cdr3_aa: CASSSGQPGNTIYF

v_call: TRBV28
j_call: TRBJ1-4
cdr3_aa: CASSREGPFYGLFF

v_call: TRBV9
j_call: TRBJ1-6
cdr3_aa: CASSARQAPERSPLHF

v_call: TRBV30
j_call: TRBJ1-2
cdr3_aa: CAWSPTGNYGYTF

v_call: TRBV6-1
j_call: TRBJ1-5
cdr3_aa: CASRRQGNQPQHF

v_call: TRBV29-1
j_call: TRBJ2-1
cdr3_aa: CSVPNNGQRWTSGMERNEQFF

v_call: TRBV7-9
j_call: TRBJ2-1
cdr3_aa: CASSLGTGQNEQFF

v_call: TRBV6-1
j_call: TRBJ1-3
cdr3_aa: CASSWTGAYGNTIYF

v_call: TRBV7-2
j_call: TRBJ2-5
cdr3_aa: CASSSRTGIETQYF

v_call: TRBV5-4
j_call: TRBJ2-2
cdr3_aa: CASSRQGANGELFF

v_call: TRBV29-1
j_call: TRBJ2-1
cdr3_aa: CSVSQGAGNEQFF

v_call: TRBV29-1
j_call: TRBJ2-3
cdr3_aa: CSVDRARTDTQYF

v_call: TRBV20-1
j_call: TRBJ2-1
cdr3_aa: CSALQTSGSWNEQFF

v_call: TRBV29-1
j_call: TRBJ2-5
cdr3_aa: CSVDGRVETQYF

v_call: TRBV5-1
j_call: TRBJ2-5
cdr3_aa: CASSGGPTGAQETQYF

v_call: TRBV7-3
j_call: TRBJ2-2
cdr3_aa: CASSPRRLAGVETGELFF

v_call: TRBV28
j_call: TRBJ2-6
cdr3_aa: CASSSEGFGANVLTF

v_call: TRBV28
j_call: TRBJ2-2
cdr3_aa: CASLAGNTGELFF

v_call: TRBV7-6
j_call: TRBJ1-6
cdr3_aa: CASSSGGGTLNSPLHF

v_call: TRBV7-8
j_call: TRBJ1-5
cdr3_aa: CASSLVGDREFQPQHF

v_call: TRBV6-6
j_call: TRBJ2-1
cdr3_aa: CASMGGSSYNEQFF

v_call: TRBV7-9
j_call: TRBJ1-4
cdr3_aa: CASSNREPNEKLFF

v_call: TRBV12-3/TRBV12-4
j_call: TRBJ1-5
cdr3_aa: CASSLAGTGPQHF

v_call: TRBV20-1
j_call: TRBJ2-6
cdr3_aa: CSASSPRTSTRANVLTF

v_call: TRBV6-6
j_call: TRBJ1-5
cdr3_aa: CASSRQGPQPQHF

v_call: TRBV7-9
j_call: TRBJ1-1
cdr3_aa: CASSYPRGTEAFF

v_call: TRBV28
j_call: TRBJ1-2
cdr3_aa: CASTDIPNYGYTF

v_call: TRBV4-3
j_call: TRBJ2-1
cdr3_aa: CASSQAVGTGHEQFF

v_call: TRBV6-5
j_call: TRBJ2-7
cdr3_aa: CASSYAGQGISSYEQYF

v_call: TRBV10-2
j_call: TRBJ2-2
cdr3_aa: CASSDGLAGGQTGELFF

v_call: TRBV4-1
j_call: TRBJ1-5
cdr3_aa: CASSQDLQGFLQPQHF

v_call: TRBV6-2/TRBV6-3
j_call: TRBJ2-1
cdr3_aa: CASSYSALAGSSYNEQFF

v_call: TRBV7-9
j_call: TRBJ2-3
cdr3_aa: CASSFGGLAGSDTQYF

v_call: TRBV30
j_call: TRBJ2-7
cdr3_aa: CAWSQGLAGGPVEQYF

v_call: TRBV7-9
j_call: TRBJ1-4
cdr3_aa: CASSWGEVSTNEKLFF

v_call: TRBV10-3
j_call: TRBJ1-6
cdr3_aa: CAIGSVYNSPLHF

v_call: TRBV6-5
j_call: TRBJ2-2
cdr3_aa: CASSPMGIGELFF

v_call: TRBV7-3
j_call: TRBJ2-2
cdr3_aa: CASSLKNTGELFF

v_call: TRBV6-2/TRBV6-3
j_call: TRBJ1-2
cdr3_aa: CASSDVGQYGYTF

v_call: TRBV6-2/TRBV6-3
j_call: TRBJ2-5
cdr3_aa: CASSYTDIQETQYF